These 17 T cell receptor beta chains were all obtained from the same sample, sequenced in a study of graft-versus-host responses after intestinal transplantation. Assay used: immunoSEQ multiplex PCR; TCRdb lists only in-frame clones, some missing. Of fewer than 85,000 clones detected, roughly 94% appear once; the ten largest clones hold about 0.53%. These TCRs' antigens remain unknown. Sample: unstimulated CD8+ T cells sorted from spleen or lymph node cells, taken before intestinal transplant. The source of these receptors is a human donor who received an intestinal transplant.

CDR3 protein: CASSVYPGSGNTIYF. The CDR3 nucleotides are TGTGCCAGCAGCGTTTACCCAGGGTCTGGAAACACCATATATTTT. This chain connects TRBV9 to TRBJ1-3; D may be TRBD1 (5 bases). The CDR3 has 15 residues. Per germline, CDR1 SGDLS and CDR2 YYNGEE. V lost 2 bases, J lost 1 base, and 10 bases lay in between.

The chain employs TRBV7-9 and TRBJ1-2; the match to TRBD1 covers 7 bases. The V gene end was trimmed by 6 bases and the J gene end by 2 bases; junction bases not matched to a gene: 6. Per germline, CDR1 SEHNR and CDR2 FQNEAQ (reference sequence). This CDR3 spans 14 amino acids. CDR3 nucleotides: TGTGCCAGCAGAGCGAGACAGGGAAACTATGGCTACACCTTC. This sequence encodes CASRARQGNYGYTF.

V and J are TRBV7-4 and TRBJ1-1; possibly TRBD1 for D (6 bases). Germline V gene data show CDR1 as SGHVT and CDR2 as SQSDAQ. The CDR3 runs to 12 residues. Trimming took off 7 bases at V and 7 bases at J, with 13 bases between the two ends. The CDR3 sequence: CASTKEGGEAFF. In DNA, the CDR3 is TGTGCCAGCACGAAGGAGGGGGGTGAAGCTTTCTTT.

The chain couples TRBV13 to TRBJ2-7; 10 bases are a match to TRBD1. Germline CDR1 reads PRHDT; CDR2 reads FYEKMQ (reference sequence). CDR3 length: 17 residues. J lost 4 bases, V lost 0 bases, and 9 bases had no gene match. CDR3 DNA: TGTGCCAGCAGCTTAGGCCAGGGACAGGGGTATGTTTACGAGCAGTACTTC. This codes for CASSLGQGQGYVYEQYF.

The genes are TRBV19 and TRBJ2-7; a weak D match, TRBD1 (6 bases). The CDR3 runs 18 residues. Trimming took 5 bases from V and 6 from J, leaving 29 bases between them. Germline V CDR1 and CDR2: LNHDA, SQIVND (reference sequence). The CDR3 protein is CASSQWGQDPLGLSEQYF. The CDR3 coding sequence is TGTGCCAGTAGTCAATGGGGACAAGACCCTCTCGGGCTGAGCGAGCAGTACTTC.

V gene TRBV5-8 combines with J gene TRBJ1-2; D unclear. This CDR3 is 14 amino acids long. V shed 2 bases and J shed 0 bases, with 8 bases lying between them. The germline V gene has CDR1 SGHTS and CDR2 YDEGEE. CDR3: CASSFGFPNYGYTF. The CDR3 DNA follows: TGTGCCAGCAGCTTTGGGTTCCCTAACTATGGCTACACCTTC. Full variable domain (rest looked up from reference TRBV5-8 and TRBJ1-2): EAGVTQSPTHLIKTRGQQATLRCSPISGHTSVYWYQQALGLGLQFLLWYDEGEERNRGNFPPRFSGRQFPNYSSELNVNALELEDSALYLCASSFGFPNYGYTFGSGTRLTVV.

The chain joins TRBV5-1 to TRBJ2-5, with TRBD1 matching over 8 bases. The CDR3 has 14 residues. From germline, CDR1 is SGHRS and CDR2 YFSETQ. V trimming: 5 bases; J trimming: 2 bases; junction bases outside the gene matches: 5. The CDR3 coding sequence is TGCGCCAGCAGGCCGAGGACAGGGCAAGAGACCCAGTACTTC. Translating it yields CASRPRTGQETQYF.

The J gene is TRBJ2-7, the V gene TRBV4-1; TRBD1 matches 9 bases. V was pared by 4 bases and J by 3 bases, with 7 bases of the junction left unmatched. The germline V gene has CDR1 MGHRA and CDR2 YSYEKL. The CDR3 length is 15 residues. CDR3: CASSPPGTGNYEQYF. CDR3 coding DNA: TGCGCCAGCAGCCCACCAGGGACAGGGAACTACGAGCAGTACTTC.

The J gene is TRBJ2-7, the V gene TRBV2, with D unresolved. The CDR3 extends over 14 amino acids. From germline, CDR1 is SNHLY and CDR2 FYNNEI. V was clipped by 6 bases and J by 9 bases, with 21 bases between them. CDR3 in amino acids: CASRPARSLLVQYF. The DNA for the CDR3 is TGTGCCAGCAGGCCAGCGCGATCCCTCTTGGTGCAGTACTTC.

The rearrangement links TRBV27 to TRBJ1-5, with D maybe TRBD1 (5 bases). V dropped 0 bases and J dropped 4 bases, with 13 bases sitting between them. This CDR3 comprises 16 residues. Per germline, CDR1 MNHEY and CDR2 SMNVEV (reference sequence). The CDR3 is CASSLSSGALNQPQHF. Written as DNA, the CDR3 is TGTGCCAGCAGTTTATCTAGCGGGGCCCTGAATCAGCCCCAGCATTTT.

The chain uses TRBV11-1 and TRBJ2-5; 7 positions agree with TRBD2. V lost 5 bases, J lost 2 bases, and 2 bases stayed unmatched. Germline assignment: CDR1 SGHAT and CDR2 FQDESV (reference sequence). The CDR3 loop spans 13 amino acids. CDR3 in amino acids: CASSQGLQETQYF. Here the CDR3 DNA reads TGTGCCAGCAGCCAGGGACTACAAGAGACCCAGTACTTC.

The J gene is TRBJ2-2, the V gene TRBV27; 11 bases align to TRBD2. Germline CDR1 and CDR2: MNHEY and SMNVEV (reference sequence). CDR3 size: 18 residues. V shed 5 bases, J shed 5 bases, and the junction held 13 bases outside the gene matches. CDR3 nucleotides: TGTGCCAGCAGTAGTTTCGGAACTAGCGGGAGAGAGACCGGGGAGCTGTTTTTT. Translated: CASSSFGTSGRETGELFF.

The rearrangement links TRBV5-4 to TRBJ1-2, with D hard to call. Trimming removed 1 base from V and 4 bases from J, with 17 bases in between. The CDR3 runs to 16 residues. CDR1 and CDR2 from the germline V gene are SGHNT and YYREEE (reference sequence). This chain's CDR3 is CASSLYFFSDFYGYTF. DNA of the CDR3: TGTGCCAGCAGCTTGTATTTTTTTTCTGATTTCTATGGCTACACCTTC.

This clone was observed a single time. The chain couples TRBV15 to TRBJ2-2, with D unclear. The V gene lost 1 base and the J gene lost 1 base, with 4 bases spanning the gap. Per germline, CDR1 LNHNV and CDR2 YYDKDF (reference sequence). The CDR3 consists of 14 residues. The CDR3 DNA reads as TGTGCCACCAGCAGAGCGGGGAACACCGGGGAGCTGTTTTTT. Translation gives CATSRAGNTGELFF.

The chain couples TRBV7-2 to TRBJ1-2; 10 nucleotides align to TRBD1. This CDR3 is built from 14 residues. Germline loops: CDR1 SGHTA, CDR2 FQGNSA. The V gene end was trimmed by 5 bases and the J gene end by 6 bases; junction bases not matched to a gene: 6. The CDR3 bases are TGTGCCAGCAGCCCACCCGGGACAGGGGATGGCTACACCTTC. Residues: CASSPPGTGDGYTF.

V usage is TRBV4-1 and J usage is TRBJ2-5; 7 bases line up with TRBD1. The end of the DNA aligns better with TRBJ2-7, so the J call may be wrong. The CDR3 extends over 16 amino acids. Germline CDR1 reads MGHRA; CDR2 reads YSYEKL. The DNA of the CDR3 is TGCGCCAGCAGCCAGGTAATTGAGGGGACAGCCTACGAGCAGTACTTC. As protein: CASSQVIEGTAYEQYF.

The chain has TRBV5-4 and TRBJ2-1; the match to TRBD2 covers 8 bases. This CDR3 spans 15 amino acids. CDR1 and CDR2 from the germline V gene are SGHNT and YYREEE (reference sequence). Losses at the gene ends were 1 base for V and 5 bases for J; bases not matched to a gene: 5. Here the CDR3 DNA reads TGTGCCAGCAGCTTGACACTAGCGGTAAACAATGAGCAGTTCTTC. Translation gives CASSLTLAVNNEQFF.